The entry below gives a single TCR beta chain sequence along with its context. What it recognizes is unknown. One end of the junction varies from germline; a read error may be responsible. This sample is part of a study of blood T cells in healthy people across ages. Findings and limits, study-wide: A greater number of naive CD4+ cells and higher diversity distinguished long-lived donors from aged donors.

Next came a second PCR, run for roughly 7 to 12 cycles, which used a sample-barcoded 5' primer along with a J-beta primer mix. Unique molecular identifiers of 12 random nucleotides labeled each cDNA. In TCRdb, the 5' RACE reads were re-called with MiXCR into one record per CDR3 protein. The sample holds 650,000 to 1,000,000 distinct CDR3 sequences, 36% seen once. Total RNA amounts of at least 5 micrograms were extracted per sample. Germline CDR1 and CDR2: DFQATT and SNEGSKA (reference sequence). CDR3 length: 14 amino acids. This receptor was obtained from a young man in good health. Sample: blood. The chain has TRBV20-1 and TRBJ2-3, with D possibly TRBD1 on 5 matching bases. CDR3 sequence (DNA): TGCAGTGCCTCAGGGAACAGGTACACAGAGACGCAGTATTTT. Its protein product is CSASGNRYTETQYF.